This entry lists 6 T cell receptor beta chains sequenced from one sample in a study of T cells in Graves' hyperthyroidism and ophthalmopathy (dated by TCRdb to the late 2010s). The library was obtained by multiplex PCR. Sequencing was carried out with an Illumina HiSeq 2000. Amplification of TCR beta CDR3 regions was carried out from RNA transcripts. The first round of RT-PCR for the TCR CDR3 was performed with the HTBI primer set and the Qiagen OneStep RT-PCR kit. TCRdb passed the public sequencing reads through fastp at Q25 and MiXCR, retaining productive beta sequences. Each entry merges the rows of one CDR3 protein and shows their most common DNA and genes. The sample table holds 380,000 or so distinct CDR3 sequences, of which approximately 14% were seen once. 20% to 25% of the sample goes to the ten largest clones. The sequencing input was blood. All receptors come from a woman under 40 with Graves' hyperthyroidism.

This clonotype appeared many times. The genes are TRBV30 and TRBJ2-1; D might be TRBD1 or TRBD2, each matching 6 bases. The CDR3 runs 15 residues. With 3 bases removed from V and 5 bases from J, the gap between germline ends came to 17 bases. Germline values: CDR1 GTSNPN, CDR2 SVGIG (reference sequence). The CDR3 coding sequence is TGTGCCTGGAGAACGGGGGCAGCCGGGCACAATGAGCAGTTCTTC. This gives the protein CAWRTGAAGHNEQFF. The whole variable domain, filled in from reference TRBV30 and TRBJ2-1, reads SQTIHQWPATLVQPVGSPLSLECTVEGTSNPNLYWYRQAAGRGLQLLFYSVGIGQISSEVPQNLSASRPQDRQFILSSKKLLLSDSGFYLCAWRTGAAGHNEQFFGPGTRLTVL.

The sample holds a few counts of this clonotype. The chain is built from TRBV2 and TRBJ2-1; no reliable D call. From germline, CDR1 is SNHLY and CDR2 FYNNEI. The CDR3 runs 14 residues. The V and J ends lost 4 bases and 8 bases respectively, with 15 bases between them. This CDR3 is CASSATTLLDEQFF. The DNA of the CDR3 is TGTGCCAGCAGTGCCACGACCCTTTTGGATGAGCAGTTCTTC.

Points on this clonotype: A much larger clone lies one base from this, so it may be a read error. V and J are TRBV3-1 and TRBJ1-2; D unclear. The CDR3 has 14 amino acids. The V gene's germline CDR1 is LGHDT and CDR2 YNNKEL (reference sequence). CDR3 DNA sequence: TGTGCCAGCAGCCAAGTTAGTCGGACCTATGTCTACACCTTC. It codes for CASSQVSRTYVYTF.

This clonotype has at least ten counts. This chain joins TRBV2 and TRBJ1-2; D perhaps matches TRBD1 (6 bases). The V end lost 4 bases, the J end lost 8 bases, and 20 bases lay between the germline ends. The CDR3 spans 15 residues. From germline, CDR1 is SNHLY and CDR2 FYNNEI. The CDR3 protein is CASSGKQGLIRGYTF. In DNA, the CDR3 is TGTGCCAGCAGTGGAAAACAGGGTCTCATAAGGGGCTACACCTTC.

This clonotype has a handful of counts. J is TRBJ1-1 and V is TRBV6-5; possibly TRBD1 for D (6 bases). The CDR3 length is 18 residues. V lost 2 bases and J 0 bases, leaving 19 bases between the germline ends. Germline V CDR1 and CDR2: MNHEY, SVGAGI. In DNA, the CDR3 is TGTGCCAGCAGTTACCTCTTAGGGGGACTGGGAATGAACACTGAAGCTTTCTTT. Its protein product is CASSYLLGGLGMNTEAFF.

This clonotype was observed at least ten times. The V gene is TRBV7-9, the J gene TRBJ2-3; D unclear. The CDR3 is made up of 15 amino acids. V was shortened by 3 bases and J by 3 bases, with 13 bases between the two germline ends. Germline lookup yields CDR1 SEHNR and CDR2 FQNEAQ (reference sequence). Here the CDR3 DNA reads TGTGCCAGCAGCTTGCTGAGTGTAACTACAGATACGCAGTATTTT. As protein: CASSLLSVTTDTQYF. Based on the CDR3 plus reference TRBV7-9 and TRBJ2-3, the full variable domain is DTGVSQNPRHKITKRGQNVTFRCDPISEHNRLYWYRQTLGQGPEFLTYFQNEAQLEKSRLLSDRFSAERPKGSFSTLEIQRTEQGDSAMYLCASSLLSVTTDTQYFGPGTRLTVL.